A selection of T cell receptor beta chains follows, all from one sample in a study of spatial heterogeneity in lung cancer. TCRdb called the 5' RACE reads again in MiXCR, with one record for every CDR3 protein. This sample has about 2,000 distinct CDR3 sequences, with about 8.2% found just once. The sequenced sample was lung tumor tissue, obtained at surgery. The receptors shown here come from a female donor with early-stage non-small cell lung cancer. The CDR3 runs from the conserved cysteine through the conserved F or W. A D gene is named only where the DNA matches it firmly. Clone size appears in some rows only: once, few, many, or a class for an expanded clone.

medium-sized,11,TRBJ2-7,TRBV7-9,.,CASRELNEQYF,TGTGCCAGCAGAGAACTAAACGAGCAGTACTTC
.,12,TRBJ2-3,TRBV19,TRBD2,CASRLAGDTQYF,TGTGCCAGTAGACTAGCGGGAGATACGCAGTATTTT
medium-sized,15,TRBJ2-2,TRBV5-1,.,CASSLTGANTGELFF,TGCGCCAGCAGCTTGACGGGGGCTAACACCGGGGAGCTGTTTTTT
.,13,TRBJ1-5,TRBV12-3/TRBV12-4,.,CASRLTGNQPQHF,TGTGCCAGCAGACTAACAGGTAATCAGCCCCAGCATTTT
medium-sized,16,TRBJ2-7,TRBV14,.,CASSQVFGVYLHEQYF,TGTGCCAGCAGCCAAGTATTTGGTGTGTACCTACACGAGCAGTACTTC
medium-sized,14,TRBJ2-7,TRBV20-1,TRBD1,CSGGGGTGKNEQYF,TGCAGCGGCGGGGGAGGGACAGGGAAAAACGAGCAGTACTTC
medium-sized,15,TRBJ2-3,TRBV5-6,.,CASSPMDKYADTQYF,TGTGCCAGCAGCCCCATGGACAAATATGCAGATACGCAGTATTTT
medium-sized,13,TRBJ1-5,TRBV19,TRBD1,CASSTGEIQPQHF,TGTGCCAGCTCGACAGGGGAGATTCAGCCCCAGCATTTT
medium-sized,14,TRBJ2-2,TRBV10-3,.,CANAKEANTGELFF,TGTGCCAACGCTAAGGAGGCGAACACCGGGGAGCTGTTTTTT
medium-sized,15,TRBJ2-1,TRBV29-1,.,CSVEGGRRIMNEQFF,TGCAGCGTTGAAGGGGGACGGAGGATAATGAATGAGCAGTTCTTC
.,19,TRBJ2-3,TRBV7-2,TRBD2,CASSLGRASGGAFTDTQYF,TGTGCCAGCAGCTTAGGTCGCGCTAGCGGGGGGGCTTTTACAGATACGCAGTATTTT
medium-sized,13,TRBJ1-1,TRBV20-1,.,CSATTKTSTEAFF,TGCAGTGCGACGACAAAGACGTCCACTGAAGCTTTCTTT
medium-sized,16,TRBJ2-5,TRBV7-2,.,CASSSQGAGRGETQYF,TGTGCCAGCAGCTCACAGGGAGCGGGGCGTGGTGAGACCCAGTACTTC
large,13,TRBJ2-5,TRBV20-1,.,CSASGSGGETQYF,TGCAGTGCTAGTGGGAGCGGTGGAGAGACCCAGTACTTC
medium-sized,15,TRBJ1-1,TRBV6-5,.,CASSYSTTRNTEAFF,TGTGCCAGCAGTTACTCGACAACCCGGAACACTGAAGCTTTCTTT
medium-sized,15,TRBJ1-5,TRBV5-6,.,CASSLRSRGNQPQHF,TGTGCCAGCAGCTTGAGAAGTCGCGGCAATCAGCCCCAGCATTTT
.,13,TRBJ2-7,TRBV7-8,.,CASSVGGTYEQYF,TGTGCCAGCAGCGTAGGCGGAACCTACGAGCAGTACTTC
medium-sized,14,TRBJ1-2,TRBV21-1,.,CASSKGPYKGGYTF,TGTGCCAGCAGCAAGGGGCCCTATAAAGGGGGCTACACCTTC
large,16,TRBJ1-3,TRBV6-6,.,CASSARQPTSGNTIYF,TGTGCCAGCAGTGCCCGACAGCCGACCTCTGGAAACACCATATATTTT
medium-sized,15,TRBJ1-3,TRBV6-2/TRBV6-3,.,CASSWGQASGNTIYF,TGTGCCAGCAGCTGGGGGCAAGCCTCTGGAAACACCATATATTTT
medium-sized,16,TRBJ1-5,TRBV29-1,TRBD1,CSVTQGELYGNQPQHF,TGCAGCGTAACACAGGGGGAGTTATACGGCAATCAGCCCCAGCATTTT
medium-sized,13,TRBJ1-2,TRBV20-1,.,CSATFQGGYGYTF,TGCAGTGCTACCTTTCAGGGCGGGTATGGCTACACCTTC
medium-sized,14,TRBJ1-1,TRBV14,.,CASRPTDFNTEAFF,TGTGCCAGCAGGCCGACAGACTTTAACACTGAAGCTTTCTTT
medium-sized,14,TRBJ2-7,TRBV20-1,TRBD2,CSALTSGGVNEQYF,TGCAGTGCGCTAACTAGCGGGGGGGTAAACGAGCAGTACTTC
medium-sized,12,TRBJ1-1,TRBV11-1,.,CASSHRLFEAFF,TGTGCCAGCAGCCATCGGCTATTTGAAGCTTTCTTT
medium-sized,14,TRBJ2-1,TRBV5-1,TRBD2,CASRAGERYNEQFF,TGCGCCAGCAGGGCGGGGGAGCGGTACAATGAGCAGTTCTTC
large,12,TRBJ2-5,TRBV30,TRBD2,CAWDLRGGTQYF,TGTGCCTGGGACCTCCGGGGGGGGACCCAGTACTTC
large,14,TRBJ2-2,TRBV5-1,.,CASSFLGNTGELFF,TGCGCCAGCAGCTTTTTGGGGAACACCGGGGAGCTGTTTTTT
medium-sized,15,TRBJ1-1,TRBV4-2,.,CASSQEWGKGAEAFF,TGTGCCAGCAGCCAAGAGTGGGGGAAAGGGGCTGAAGCTTTCTTT
medium-sized,16,TRBJ1-2,TRBV7-2,.,CASSPYSSSLVYGYTF,TGTGCCAGCAGCCCGTATAGTAGCAGCTTAGTCTATGGCTACACCTTC
many,16,TRBJ1-6,TRBV20-1,.,CSARVRQGTGNSPLHF,TGCAGTGCTAGGGTCAGGCAGGGAACTGGGAATTCACCCCTCCACTTT
medium-sized,15,TRBJ2-1,TRBV6-6,.,CASSYGTSVYNEQFF,TGTGCCAGCAGTTACGGGACATCTGTCTACAATGAGCAGTTCTTC
medium-sized,11,TRBJ1-2,TRBV20-1,.,CSAAQGSGYTF,TGCAGTGCTGCACAGGGTAGCGGCTACACCTTC
medium-sized,16,TRBJ1-4,TRBV4-2,TRBD1,CASSQGTGTGNEKLFF,TGTGCCAGCAGCCAAGGGACCGGGACAGGGAATGAAAAACTGTTTTTT
large,13,TRBJ2-5,TRBV9,.,CASSVGVQETQYF,TGTGCCAGCAGCGTAGGGGTTCAAGAGACCCAGTACTTC
medium-sized,11,TRBJ1-1,TRBV20-1,.,CSALKGAEAFF,TGCAGTGCTCTCAAAGGGGCTGAAGCTTTCTTT
medium-sized,14,TRBJ2-7,TRBV12-3/TRBV12-4,TRBD1,CASNRQGNTYEQYF,TGTGCCAGCAACAGACAGGGAAATACCTACGAGCAGTACTTC
many,12,TRBJ2-7,TRBV29-1,.,CSAATVSGEQYF,TGCAGCGCTGCGACAGTCTCGGGAGAGCAGTACTTC
medium-sized,14,TRBJ1-6,TRBV5-1,.,CASSTDGGNSPLHF,TGCGCCAGCAGCACAGACGGGGGGAATTCACCCCTCCACTTT
medium-sized,17,TRBJ2-1,TRBV9,TRBD1,CASSAHEPGQGNNEQFF,TGTGCCAGCAGCGCACACGAACCGGGACAGGGTAACAATGAGCAGTTCTTC
medium-sized,13,TRBJ1-2,TRBV7-2,.,CASSLDGRGGYTF,TGTGCCAGCAGCTTAGACGGTCGCGGTGGCTACACCTTC
medium-sized,15,TRBJ1-5,TRBV7-2,.,CASSLGQGKGQPQHF,TGTGCCAGCAGCTTAGGGCAGGGGAAGGGTCAGCCCCAGCATTTT
medium-sized,15,TRBJ2-1,TRBV4-2,TRBD2,CASRPGTRSDNEQFF,TGTGCCAGCAGGCCCGGGACTAGGAGCGACAATGAGCAGTTCTTC
medium-sized,12,TRBJ1-2,TRBV19,.,CASMVWSGSNTF,TGTGCCAGTATGGTGTGGTCGGGCAGTAACACCTTC
medium-sized,17,TRBJ2-1,TRBV4-1,TRBD1,CASSPKSSTGVGYEQFF,TGCGCCAGCAGCCCGAAGTCTTCGACAGGGGTAGGGTATGAGCAGTTCTTC
medium-sized,13,TRBJ2-2,TRBV12-3/TRBV12-4,.,CASSFFRVGELFF,TGTGCCAGCAGTTTTTTCCGGGTGGGGGAGCTGTTTTTT
medium-sized,15,TRBJ1-5,TRBV4-2,TRBD1,CASSQGERGREPQHF,TGTGCCAGCAGCCAAGGAGAAAGGGGGCGCGAACCCCAGCATTTT
medium-sized,16,TRBJ2-3,TRBV11-2,TRBD2,CASSPSGGRRTDTQYF,TGTGCCAGCAGCCCTAGCGGGGGCCGACGCACAGATACGCAGTATTTT
large,17,TRBJ2-7,TRBV18,TRBD1,CASSSIAGTGLSYEQYF,TGTGCCAGCTCATCAATCGCCGGGACAGGGCTGTCCTACGAGCAGTACTTC
medium-sized,14,TRBJ2-1,TRBV4-1,.,CASSQDRTDNEQFF,TGCGCCAGCAGCCAAGATAGGACAGACAATGAGCAGTTCTTC